Following are 27 T cell receptor beta chains from one sample sequenced in a study of blood T cell repertoires in COVID-19 (dated by TCRdb to the early 2020s). The method behind the library was the immunoSEQ multiplex PCR assay. The source is immuneACCESS, and TCRdb retained only in-frame sequences with V and J called. Part of the clones is not carried over; for the studies checked, unresolved V genes explain less than half of this, and the remainder is unexplained. The sample table records a few hundred thousand clones; around nine tenths of these occur just once. Together, the top ten hold about 2% of the sample. Sequences were obtained from PBMCs or T cells enriched from blood (not recorded which). The receptors here all came from a woman aged 40-49 years who had recovered from COVID-19.

The chain employs TRBV2 and TRBJ2-3, with 9 bases matching TRBD1. There are 14 residues in the CDR3. In germline, CDR1 is SNHLY, CDR2 FYNNEI. With 4 bases clipped from V and 6 bases from J, the junction kept 5 bases outside the gene matches. The CDR3 loop is CASSAQGARDTQYF. CDR3 bases: TGTGCCAGCAGTGCACAGGGGGCGAGGGATACGCAGTATTTT.

The chain employs TRBV4-1 and TRBJ2-3, with TRBD2 identical over 8 bases. J lost 0 bases, V lost 0 bases, and 2 bases had no gene match. Germline-derived CDR1 and CDR2 are MGHRA and YSYEKL. The CDR3 length is 16 residues. CDR3 coding DNA: TGCGCCAGCAGCCAAGATCCTAGCGGGAGCACAGATACGCAGTATTTT. This gives the protein CASSQDPSGSTDTQYF.

This chain joins TRBV28 and TRBJ2-1; 12 nucleotides match TRBD2. This CDR3 comprises 18 residues. Germline V gene lookup returns CDR1 MDHEN and CDR2 SYDVKM. The V segment lost 6 bases and the J segment 3 bases; nucleotides outside the gene matches: 12. This CDR3 is CASRLHLAGGPLYNEQFF. The CDR3 DNA follows: TGTGCCAGCAGGTTACATCTAGCGGGAGGGCCTCTCTACAATGAGCAGTTCTTC.

V is TRBV18 and J is TRBJ1-4; no definite D call. CDR3 length: 14 residues. Per the germline V gene, CDR1 is KGHSH and CDR2 is LQKENI. The V and J ends lost 3 bases and 5 bases respectively, with 10 bases between them. DNA for the CDR3: TGTGCCAGCTCACCGGGCAGTCTGAATGAAAAACTGTTTTTT. This encodes CASSPGSLNEKLFF. The full variable domain, with the rest looked up from reference TRBV18 and TRBJ1-4, is NAGVMQNPRHLVRRRGQEARLRCSPMKGHSHVYWYRQLPEEGLKFMVYLQKENIIDESGMPKERFSAEFPKEGPSILRIQQVVRGDSAAYFCASSPGSLNEKLFFGSGTQLSVL.

The genes are TRBV19 and TRBJ1-4; D possibly corresponds to TRBD1 (6 bases). Between the trimmed V and J ends, which lost 7 bases and 7 bases, there was a span of 13 bases. The CDR3 runs 13 residues. Germline CDR1 LNHDA, CDR2 SQIVND (reference sequence). The CDR3 reads CASNMGASEKLFF. The CDR3, as DNA: TGTGCCAGTAACATGGGGGCAAGTGAAAAACTGTTTTTT.

A single count supports this clone. The chain carries TRBV7-9 and TRBJ2-1, with 11 bases matching TRBD2. V was pared by 1 base and J by 5 bases, with 7 bases of the junction left unmatched. Looked up from germline, CDR1 is SEHNR and CDR2 is FQNEAQ (reference sequence). This CDR3 spans 17 amino acids. CDR3 DNA sequence: TGTGCCAGCAGCTTAGGTAGCGGGAGGGCCCGGGACAATGAGCAGTTCTTC. Residues: CASSLGSGRARDNEQFF.

The V gene is TRBV11-2, the J gene TRBJ1-2, with 9 bases matching TRBD1. The CDR3 runs 14 residues. Germline assignment: CDR1 SGHAT and CDR2 FQNNGV. The J segment lost 4 bases and the V segment lost 5 bases, leaving 5 bases of the junction unmatched. The CDR3 reads CASSVGTGLYGYTF. CDR3 sequence (DNA): TGTGCCAGCAGCGTAGGGACAGGGCTCTATGGCTACACCTTC.

The chain links TRBV27 to TRBJ1-4; possibly TRBD1 for D (5 bases). Germline loops: CDR1 MNHEY, CDR2 SMNVEV (reference sequence). The CDR3 runs 15 residues. The V end lost 5 bases, the J end lost 8 bases, and 18 bases lay between the germline ends. The CDR3 coding sequence is TGTGCCAGCAGTACAATCAACGGGGGAAGGGAAAAACTGTTTTTT. This codes for CASSTINGGREKLFF.

V and J are TRBV5-1 and TRBJ1-4; 7 nucleotides match TRBD1. Germline CDR1 reads SGHRS; CDR2 reads YFSETQ. The CDR3 contains 14 residues. V lost 0 bases and J lost 8; bases outside the gene matches: 4. CDR3 protein: CASSLGGTEEKLFF. The CDR3 bases are TGCGCCAGCAGCTTGGGGGGGACAGAAGAAAAACTGTTTTTT.

CDR3: CASSSTSNTGELFF. The CDR3 coding sequence is TGTGCCAGCAGCTCAACATCGAACACCGGGGAGCTGTTTTTT. The chain links TRBV7-6 to TRBJ2-2, with D unresolved. Germline V gene lookup returns CDR1 SGHVS and CDR2 FNYEAQ. CDR3 length: 14 amino acids. Trimming took off 4 bases at V and 0 bases at J, with 6 bases between the two ends.

V usage is TRBV18 and J usage is TRBJ1-2; maybe TRBD1 (5 bases). V was clipped by 2 bases and J by 4 bases, with 14 bases between them. CDR1 KGHSH and CDR2 LQKENI come from the germline V gene. The CDR3 runs to 15 residues. CDR3 in amino acids: CASSPGDGGPYGYTF. The DNA for the CDR3 is TGTGCCAGCTCACCAGGAGACGGGGGACCCTATGGCTACACCTTC.

V and J are TRBV6-5 and TRBJ1-1; D gene ambiguous. Germline-derived CDR1 and CDR2 are MNHEY and SVGAGI. This CDR3 comprises 15 residues. Trimming took off 8 bases at V and 1 base at J, with 17 bases between the two ends. The CDR3 sequence: CASVRLPNRNTEAFF. CDR3 coding DNA: TGTGCCAGCGTAAGGTTGCCGAACAGGAACACTGAAGCTTTCTTT.

This clone was seen more than once but under ten times. V is TRBV5-4 and J is TRBJ1-2; D is perhaps TRBD1 (6 bases). This CDR3 comprises 14 residues. Germline V gene lookup returns CDR1 SGHNT and CDR2 YYREEE (reference sequence). V was cut by 0 bases and J by 4 bases, with 10 bases left in between. The CDR3 nucleotides read TGTGCCAGCAGCTTGGCGGTAGGGGGCTATGGCTACACCTTC. Protein: CASSLAVGGYGYTF.

The V and J genes are TRBV11-3 and TRBJ2-1; D is undetermined. CDR1 SGHNT and CDR2 YENEEA come from the germline V gene. The CDR3 is 13 amino acids. Trimming pared 1 base from V and 5 bases from J, leaving 6 bases between. In nucleotides, the CDR3 is TGTGCCAGCAGCTTAGTTATAGACAATGAGCAGTTCTTC. This translates into CASSLVIDNEQFF.

The chain is built from TRBV7-8 and TRBJ2-7, with D tentatively TRBD2 (6 bases). This CDR3 comprises 12 residues. Germline-derived CDR1 and CDR2 are SGHVS and FQNEAQ. V was pared by 5 bases and J by 9 bases, with 14 bases between. For the CDR3, the DNA is TGTGCCAGCAGCCAAGGGACTGCCGTGCAGTACTTC. Its translation: CASSQGTAVQYF.

The V gene is TRBV6-2 or TRBV6-3, the J gene TRBJ1-5, with a weak D call TRBD1 (6 bases). The CDR3 sequence is 15 residues long. In germline, CDR1 is MNHEY, CDR2 SVGEGT. The germline V and J ends were trimmed by 0 bases and 4 bases, with 10 bases remaining between them. CDR3 DNA sequence: TGTGCCAGCAGTTACTCGAGTGGACAGAATCAGCCCCAGCATTTT. Its translation: CASSYSSGQNQPQHF.

Only one count was recorded for this clone. The chain is built from TRBV24-1 and TRBJ1-2, with D unresolved. The germline gives CDR1 KGHDR, CDR2 SFDVKD. Trimming took off 4 bases at V and 4 bases at J, with 12 bases between the two ends. The CDR3 length is 14 residues. CDR3 loop: CATSEKNSPYGYTF. CDR3 nucleotides: TGTGCCACCAGTGAGAAAAACAGCCCCTATGGCTACACCTTC.

The chain links TRBV5-6 to TRBJ1-1, with D perhaps TRBD1 (5 bases). With 0 bases removed from V and 4 bases from J, the gap between germline ends came to 13 bases. The CDR3 spans 15 residues. Per the germline V gene, CDR1 is SGHDT and CDR2 is YYEEEE. The CDR3 sequence: CASSLEPGYVTEAFF. As DNA, the CDR3 is TGTGCCAGCAGCTTGGAGCCAGGGTATGTCACTGAAGCTTTCTTT.

V usage is TRBV28 and J usage is TRBJ2-1; the D gene is possibly TRBD2 (6 bases). There are 15 residues in the CDR3. Germline V gene data show CDR1 as MDHEN and CDR2 as SYDVKM. The germline V and J ends were trimmed by 5 bases and 6 bases, with 17 bases remaining between them. CDR3 residues: CASSPSEGRPNEQFF. Written as DNA, the CDR3 is TGTGCCAGCAGTCCTAGCGAAGGGAGACCCAATGAGCAGTTCTTC.

This clone turned up a few times. This chain joins TRBV19 and TRBJ1-2; D uncertain. The V and J ends lost 4 bases and 1 base respectively, with 13 bases between them. The CDR3 length is 15 residues. Germline V gives CDR1 LNHDA, CDR2 SQIVND (reference sequence). The CDR3 nucleotides are TGTGCCAGTAGTAACCCCGGCGGAAGTAACTATGGCTACACCTTC. Its protein is CASSNPGGSNYGYTF.

The gene calls are TRBV27 and TRBJ2-7; 8 nucleotides agree with TRBD1. This CDR3 comprises 14 residues. The V segment lost 7 bases and the J segment 0 bases; nucleotides outside the gene matches: 5. Germline assignment: CDR1 MNHEY and CDR2 SMNVEV (reference sequence). The CDR3 here is CASTRDRFSYEQYF. Written as DNA, the CDR3 is TGTGCCAGCACCCGGGACAGGTTCTCCTACGAGCAGTACTTC.

V usage is TRBV18 and J usage is TRBJ1-2, with D maybe TRBD1 (6 bases). The germline V and J ends were trimmed by 2 bases and 4 bases, with 20 bases remaining between them. Looked up from germline, CDR1 is KGHSH and CDR2 is LQKENI. The CDR3 length is 17 residues. The chain's CDR3 is CASSPVKQGIRGYGYTF. CDR3 coding DNA: TGTGCCAGCTCACCAGTCAAGCAGGGAATCAGGGGCTATGGCTACACCTTC.

This clone was picked up one time. This chain uses TRBV5-1 with TRBJ2-7, with D uncertain. Trimming removed 5 bases at V and 2 bases at J, with 11 bases between. This CDR3 is built from 13 residues. The V gene's germline CDR1 is SGHRS and CDR2 YFSETQ. The CDR3 bases are TGCGCCAGCAGATTCACAGCTACCTACGAGCAGTACTTC. This encodes CASRFTATYEQYF. Using reference TRBV5-1 and TRBJ2-7 for the parts outside the CDR3, the full variable domain is KAGVTQTPRYLIKTRGQQVTLSCSPISGHRSVSWYQQTPGQGLQFLFEYFSETQRNKGNFPGRFSGRQFSNSRSEMNVSTLELGDSALYLCASRFTATYEQYFGPGTRLTVT.

The rearrangement links TRBV19 to TRBJ2-7, with 13 bases identical to TRBD2. The CDR3 runs to 12 residues. Germline-derived CDR1 and CDR2 are LNHDA and SQIVND (reference sequence). Trimming removed 8 bases from V and 6 bases from J; junction bases left unmatched: 1. CDR3 region: CASGTSGIEQYF. In DNA form, the CDR3 reads TGTGCCAGTGGGACTAGCGGGATCGAGCAGTACTTC. Variable domain in full (rest from reference TRBV19 and TRBJ2-7): DGGITQSPKYLFRKEGQNVTLSCEQNLNHDAMYWYRQDPGQGLRLIYYSQIVNDFQKGDIAEGYSVSREKKESFPLTVTSAQKNPTAFYLCASGTSGIEQYFGPGTRLTVT.

This sequence joins TRBV30 and TRBJ1-5, with a possible D match to TRBD1 (6 bases). Per the germline V gene, CDR1 is GTSNPN and CDR2 is SVGIG (reference sequence). The V end lost 0 bases, the J end lost 6 bases, and 9 bases lay between the germline ends. The CDR3 is made up of 13 amino acids. CDR3 loop: CAWSVSGAQPQHF. The CDR3 region has the DNA TGTGCCTGGAGTGTTTCAGGGGCTCAGCCCCAGCATTTT.

Concerning this clone itself: The same CDR3 arises from other DNA sequences in this sample as well. The J gene is TRBJ1-4, the V gene TRBV4-1; no clear D gene. Deletions cut 1 base from V and 4 bases from J, with 7 bases between. Germline lookup yields CDR1 MGHRA and CDR2 YSYEKL. The CDR3 loop spans 14 amino acids. The CDR3 DNA is TGCGCCAGCAGCCAAGGACAATTTAATGAAAAACTGTTTTTT. This translates into CASSQGQFNEKLFF.

The chain combines TRBV6-2 or TRBV6-3 with TRBJ1-2, with D tentatively TRBD1 (5 bases). The CDR3 spans 15 residues. Between the trimmed V and J ends, which lost 2 bases and 1 base, there was a span of 11 bases. Germline lookup yields CDR1 MNHEY and CDR2 SVGEGT. The CDR3 DNA is TGTGCCAGCAGTTACCAAGGACACCTTAACTATGGCTACACCTTC. Its translation is CASSYQGHLNYGYTF.